This TCR beta chain was observed in a study of human T cells and chemical hapten exposure. This clonotype was picked up a small number of times. Its target is not known. Whole-study results and caveats: Counts of expanded TCRs (at PT1) showed a positive correlation with patch test score.

As for time point: patch test 2, 6 weeks after DPC sensitization. Noted treatment: therapeutic diphenylcyclopropenone sensitization with weekly scalp DPC. The CDR3 runs 16 residues. V was pared by 6 bases and J by 1 base, with 18 bases between. In the library, unique molecular identifiers were attached to individual cDNA molecules. Using its own MiXCR run on the RACE reads, TCRdb lists one record per CDR3 protein. The sample holds about 73,000 distinct CDR3 sequences; around 7.9% are singletons and the top ten take roughly 3%. This chain joins TRBV12-3 or TRBV12-4 and TRBJ1-1; maybe TRBD1 (5 bases). The specimen comprised whole blood, sampled in connection with sensitization to the hapten diphenylcyclopropenone (DPC). This sequence was found in a woman aged 45 to 65 with alopecia areata. Some clones in this sample may be carry-over from other donors' samples. The CDR3 coding sequence is TGTGCCAGCAGCCCCTTTAGAGGGGCCCAGAACACTGAAGCTTTCTTT. Amino acids: CASSPFRGAQNTEAFF.